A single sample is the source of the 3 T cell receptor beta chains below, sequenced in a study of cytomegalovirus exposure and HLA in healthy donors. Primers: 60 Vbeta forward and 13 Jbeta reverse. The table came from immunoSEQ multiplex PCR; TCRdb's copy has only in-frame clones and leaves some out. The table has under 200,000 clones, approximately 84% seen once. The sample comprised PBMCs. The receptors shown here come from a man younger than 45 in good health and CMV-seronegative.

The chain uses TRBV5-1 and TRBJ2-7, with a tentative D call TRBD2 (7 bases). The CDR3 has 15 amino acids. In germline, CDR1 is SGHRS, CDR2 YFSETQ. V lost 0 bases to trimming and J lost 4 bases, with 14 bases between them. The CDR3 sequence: CASSLVGGASYEQYF. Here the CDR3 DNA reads TGCGCCAGCAGCTTGGTTGGGGGGGCGTCGTACGAGCAGTACTTC.

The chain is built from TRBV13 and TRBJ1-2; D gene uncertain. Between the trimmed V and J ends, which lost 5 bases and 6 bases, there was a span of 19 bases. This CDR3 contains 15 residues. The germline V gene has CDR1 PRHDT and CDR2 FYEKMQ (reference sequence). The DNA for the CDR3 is TGTGCCAGCAGCGTCTCCGGGATCTTCTTGGATGGCTACACCTTC. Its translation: CASSVSGIFLDGYTF.

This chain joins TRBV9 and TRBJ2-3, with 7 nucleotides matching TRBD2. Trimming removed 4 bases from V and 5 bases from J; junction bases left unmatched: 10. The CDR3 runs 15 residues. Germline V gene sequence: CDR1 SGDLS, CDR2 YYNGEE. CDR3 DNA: TGTGCCAGCAGCCGCGGGAGCGCCCCGATAGATACGCAGTATTTT. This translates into CASSRGSAPIDTQYF.